This T cell receptor (beta chain) was profiled in a study of blood T cell repertoires in COVID-19. As processed by the authors: By means of reference gene primer amplification, nucleated cell counts were estimated. Repertoires were generated with immunoSEQ multiplex PCR, while TCRdb's copy carries only in-frame clones and drops some. Clonal size and the V and J genes are those of that table, whereas D and trimming came from the DNA. Among hundreds of thousands of clones listed, roughly 87% were seen once. Trimming removed 2 bases from V and 7 bases from J, with 7 bases in between. The length of the CDR3 is 12 residues. Per germline, CDR1 MNHEY and CDR2 SVGEGT.

This sequence originates from a woman in her forties or fifties who had recovered from COVID-19. What was sequenced was peripheral blood. The chain recombines TRBV6-2 or TRBV6-3 with TRBJ2-3; D unresolved. The CDR3 loop is CASSYEQYTQYF. The CDR3 DNA sequence: TGTGCCAGCAGTTACGAACAGTATACGCAGTATTTT.